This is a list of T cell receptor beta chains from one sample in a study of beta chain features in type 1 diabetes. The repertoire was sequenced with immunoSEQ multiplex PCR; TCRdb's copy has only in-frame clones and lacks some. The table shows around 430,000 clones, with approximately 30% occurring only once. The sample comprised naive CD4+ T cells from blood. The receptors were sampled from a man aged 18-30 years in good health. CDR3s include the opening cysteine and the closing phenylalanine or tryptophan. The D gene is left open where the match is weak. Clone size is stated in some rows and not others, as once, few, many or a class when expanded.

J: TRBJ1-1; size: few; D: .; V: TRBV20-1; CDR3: CSADLSSEAFF; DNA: TGCAGTGCTGACTTATCTTCTGAAGCTTTCTTT
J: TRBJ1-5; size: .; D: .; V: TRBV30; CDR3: CAWSLDSNQPQHF; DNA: TGTGCCTGGAGCCTCGATAGTAATCAGCCCCAGCATTTT
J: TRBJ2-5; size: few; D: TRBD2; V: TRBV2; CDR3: CASSKGEGRETQYF; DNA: TGTGCCAGCAGTAAAGGGGAGGGCCGAGAGACCCAGTACTTC
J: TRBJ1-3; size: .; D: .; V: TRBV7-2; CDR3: CASSRPGAIGNTIYF; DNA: TGTGCCAGCAGTCGCCCGGGGGCCATAGGAAACACCATATATTTT
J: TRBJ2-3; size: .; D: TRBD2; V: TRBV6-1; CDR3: CASRKTSGTTDTQYF; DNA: TGTGCCAGCAGGAAGACTAGCGGGACGACAGATACGCAGTATTTT
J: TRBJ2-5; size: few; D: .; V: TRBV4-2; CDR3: CASSQVRGQQETQYF; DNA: TGTGCCAGCAGCCAAGTCCGAGGACAGCAAGAGACCCAGTACTTC
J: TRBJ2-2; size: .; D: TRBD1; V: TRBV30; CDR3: CAWRRQGWTGELFF; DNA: TGTGCCTGGAGGAGACAGGGGTGGACCGGGGAGCTGTTTTTT
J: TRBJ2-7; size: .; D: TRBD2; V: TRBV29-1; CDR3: CSALTSIHEQYF; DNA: TGCAGCGCCTTGACTAGCATCCACGAGCAGTACTTC
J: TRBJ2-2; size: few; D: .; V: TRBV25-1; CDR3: CASSERDGFYTGELFF; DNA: TGTGCCAGCAGTGAACGGGACGGCTTCTACACCGGGGAGCTGTTTTTT
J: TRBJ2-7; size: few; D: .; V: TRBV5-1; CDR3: CASSFALAPGHEQYF; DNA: TGCGCCAGCAGCTTTGCGCTAGCCCCGGGACACGAGCAGTACTTC
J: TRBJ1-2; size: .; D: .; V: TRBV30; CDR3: CAWTSTGVHGYTF; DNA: TGTGCCTGGACCTCGACAGGCGTCCATGGCTACACCTTC
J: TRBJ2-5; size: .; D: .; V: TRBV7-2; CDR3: CASSSTETQYF; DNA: TGTGCCAGCAGCTCAACAGAGACCCAGTACTTC
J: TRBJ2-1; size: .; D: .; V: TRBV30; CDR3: CAWRGRSSYNEQFF; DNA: TGTGCCTGGAGAGGACGAAGCTCCTACAATGAGCAGTTCTTC
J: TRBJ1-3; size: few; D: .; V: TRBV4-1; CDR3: CASSQVRDTIYF; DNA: TGCGCCAGCAGCCAAGTGAGGGACACCATATATTTT
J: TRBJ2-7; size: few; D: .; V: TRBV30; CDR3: CAWSSSAWGEQYF; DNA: TGTGCCTGGAGCTCTAGCGCCTGGGGGGAGCAGTACTTC
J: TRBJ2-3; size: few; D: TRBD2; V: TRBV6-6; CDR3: CASSRRTSGGGDTQYF; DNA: TGTGCCAGCAGTCGCCGGACTAGCGGAGGGGGAGATACGCAGTATTTT
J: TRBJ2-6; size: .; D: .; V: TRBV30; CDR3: CARWGASSGANVLTF; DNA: TGTGCCCGGTGGGGGGCAAGCTCTGGGGCCAACGTCCTGACTTTC
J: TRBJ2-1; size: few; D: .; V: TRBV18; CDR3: CASSPRADYNEQFF; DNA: TGTGCCAGCTCACCACGCGCAGACTACAATGAGCAGTTCTTC
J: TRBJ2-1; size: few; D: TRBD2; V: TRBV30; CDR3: CAWSRREGYHSYNEQFF; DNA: TGTGCCTGGAGCAGGCGGGAGGGCTACCACTCCTACAATGAGCAGTTCTTC
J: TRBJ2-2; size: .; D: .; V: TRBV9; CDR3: CASSVVGTGELFF; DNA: TGTGCCAGCAGCGTAGTAGGGACCGGGGAGCTGTTTTTT
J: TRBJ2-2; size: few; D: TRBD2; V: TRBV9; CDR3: CASSVGPSGAYTGELFF; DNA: TGTGCCAGCAGCGTAGGCCCTAGCGGAGCTTACACCGGGGAGCTGTTTTTT
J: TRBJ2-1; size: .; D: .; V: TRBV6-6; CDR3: CASSRDSYNEQFF; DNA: TGTGCCAGCAGTCGGGACTCCTACAATGAGCAGTTCTTC
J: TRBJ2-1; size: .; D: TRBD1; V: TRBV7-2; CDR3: CASSLDRGPYNEQFF; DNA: TGTGCCAGCAGCTTAGACAGGGGCCCCTACAATGAGCAGTTCTTC
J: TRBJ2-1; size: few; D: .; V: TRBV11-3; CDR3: CASSLAAQYNEQFF; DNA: TGTGCCAGCAGCTTAGCGGCCCAGTACAATGAGCAGTTCTTC
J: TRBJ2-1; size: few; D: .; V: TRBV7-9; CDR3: CASSLGGYSSYNEQFF; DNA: TGTGCCAGCAGCTTAGGCGGGTACTCCTCCTACAATGAGCAGTTCTTC
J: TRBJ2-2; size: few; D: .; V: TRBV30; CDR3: CAWSVRGPGELFF; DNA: TGTGCCTGGAGTGTAAGGGGTCCCGGGGAGCTGTTTTTT
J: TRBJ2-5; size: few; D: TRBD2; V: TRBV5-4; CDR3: CASSLARASGPQETQYF; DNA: TGTGCCAGCAGCTTGGCCCGGGCTAGCGGGCCCCAAGAGACCCAGTACTTC
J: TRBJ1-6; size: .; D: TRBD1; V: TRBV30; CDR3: CACRGAVSSYNSPLHF; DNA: TGTGCCTGCAGGGGGGCGGTAAGCTCCTATAATTCACCCCTCCACTTT
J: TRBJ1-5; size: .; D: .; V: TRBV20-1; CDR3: CSARGLKPQHF; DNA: TGCAGTGCTAGGGGCTTGAAGCCCCAGCATTTT
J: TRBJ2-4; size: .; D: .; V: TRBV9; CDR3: CASSLGHDIQYF; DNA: TGTGCCAGCAGCTTGGGACATGACATTCAGTACTTC
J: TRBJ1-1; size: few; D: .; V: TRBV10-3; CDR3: CAISDWGGPEAFF; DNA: TGTGCCATCAGTGACTGGGGGGGCCCTGAAGCTTTCTTT
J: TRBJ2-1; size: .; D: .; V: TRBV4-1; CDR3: CASSHQRDLATNEQFF; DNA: TGCGCCAGCAGCCACCAACGGGATCTAGCGACCAATGAGCAGTTCTTC
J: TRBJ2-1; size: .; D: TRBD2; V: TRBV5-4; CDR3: CASSPELAASYNEQFF; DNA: TGTGCCAGCAGCCCAGAGCTAGCGGCCTCCTACAATGAGCAGTTCTTC
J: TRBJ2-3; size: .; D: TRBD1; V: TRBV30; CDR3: CALSRGPLTDTQYF; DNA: TGTGCCTTGTCAAGGGGGCCTCTCACAGATACGCAGTATTTT
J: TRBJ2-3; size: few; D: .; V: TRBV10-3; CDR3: CAISDSTDTQYF; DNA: TGTGCCATCAGTGATAGCACAGATACGCAGTATTTT